The 19 T cell receptor beta chains below all came from one sample that was sequenced in a study of cytomegalovirus exposure and HLA in healthy donors. Clones were sequenced by immunoSEQ multiplex PCR, and TCRdb holds only the in-frame ones, with some missing. Among around 260,000 clones listed, 80% to 95% were seen once. What was sequenced was PBMCs. The origin of the receptors is a woman aged 30 to 39 in good health and CMV-seronegative.

The CDR3 spells CASSEGQMNTEAFF. CDR3 coding DNA: TGCGCCAGCAGCGAGGGACAGATGAACACTGAAGCTTTCTTT. J is TRBJ1-1 and V is TRBV5-1, with 7 nucleotides matching TRBD1. The V gene end was trimmed by 4 bases and the J gene end by 0 bases; junction bases not matched to a gene: 3. This CDR3 contains 14 residues. The germline V gene has CDR1 SGHRS and CDR2 YFSETQ.

This sequence joins TRBV19 and TRBJ1-5; 8 bases are a match to TRBD1. The CDR3 is 14 residues long. Germline lookup yields CDR1 LNHDA and CDR2 SQIVND (reference sequence). The junction had 4 bases not matched to a gene; V was cut back by 5 bases and J by 4 bases. The CDR3 reads CASSPGQGNQPQHF. The DNA for the CDR3 is TGTGCCAGTAGTCCAGGACAGGGAAATCAGCCCCAGCATTTT. Using reference TRBV19 and TRBJ1-5 for the parts outside the CDR3, the full variable domain is DGGITQSPKYLFRKEGQNVTLSCEQNLNHDAMYWYRQDPGQGLRLIYYSQIVNDFQKGDIAEGYSVSREKKESFPLTVTSAQKNPTAFYLCASSPGQGNQPQHFGDGTRLSIL.

V and J are TRBV2 and TRBJ2-7; D remains ambiguous. This CDR3 is built from 13 residues. Looked up from germline, CDR1 is SNHLY and CDR2 is FYNNEI. V lost 0 bases and J 5 bases, leaving 8 bases between the germline ends. The CDR3 spells CASSEARQNEQYF. CDR3 nucleotide sequence: TGTGCCAGCAGTGAAGCTCGGCAGAACGAGCAGTACTTC.

The genes are TRBV2 and TRBJ2-4; no reliable D call. CDR3 length equals 14 residues. Trimming took 3 bases from V and 0 from J, leaving 6 bases between them. In germline, CDR1 is SNHLY, CDR2 FYNNEI. CDR3: CASSDALAKNIQYF. The CDR3 DNA reads TGTGCCAGCAGTGATGCCCTAGCCAAAAACATTCAGTACTTC.

The chain uses TRBV4-2 and TRBJ2-1; 16 nucleotides line up with TRBD2. V lost 0 bases, J lost 7 bases, and 6 bases stayed unmatched. The CDR3 sequence is 18 residues long. Germline V gives CDR1 LGHNA, CDR2 YNFKEQ. The DNA of the CDR3 is TGTGCCAGCAGCCAAGATACCTCGGGACTAGCGGGAGGGAATGAGCAGTTCTTC. Translation: CASSQDTSGLAGGNEQFF.

The chain couples TRBV5-1 to TRBJ2-6; 7 nucleotides match TRBD1. Trimming took 4 bases from V and 0 from J; bases not matched to a gene: 10. CDR3 length: 18 residues. Germline V gives CDR1 SGHRS, CDR2 YFSETQ. The CDR3, as DNA: TGCGCCAGCAGCAGGGACAGTGAAACTTTCTCTGGGGCCAACGTCCTGACTTTC. This codes for CASSRDSETFSGANVLTF. The whole variable domain, filled in from reference TRBV5-1 and TRBJ2-6, reads KAGVTQTPRYLIKTRGQQVTLSCSPISGHRSVSWYQQTPGQGLQFLFEYFSETQRNKGNFPGRFSGRQFSNSRSEMNVSTLELGDSALYLCASSRDSETFSGANVLTFGAGSRLTVL.

Details on this clone: The junction departs from germline at one end; a sequencing error may be responsible. This sample also contains other DNA sequences that code for the same CDR3. The chain employs TRBV7-9 and TRBJ2-7; 11 bases agree with TRBD2. Germline lookup yields CDR1 SEHNR and CDR2 FQNEAQ (reference sequence). The CDR3 loop spans 13 amino acids. CDR3 amino acids: CASSLAGGYEQYF. Written as DNA, the CDR3 is TGTGCCAGCAGCCTAGCGGGGGGCTACGAGCAGTACTTC.

The rearrangement links TRBV29-1 to TRBJ2-1, with 14 bases lining up with TRBD2. After removal of 4 bases from V and 7 bases from J, the junction contained 3 bases not matched to a gene. The germline gives CDR1 SQVTM, CDR2 ANQGSEA. The CDR3 consists of 14 residues. CDR3 nucleotide sequence: TGCAGCGTTGGAGGGACTAGCGGGAGAAATGAGCAGTTCTTC. Its protein is CSVGGTSGRNEQFF.

The V and J genes are TRBV11-2 and TRBJ2-7, with D hard to call. Trimming cost V 8 bases and J 0 bases, with 11 bases left between them. CDR3 size: 13 residues. Germline V gives CDR1 SGHAT, CDR2 FQNNGV. CDR3 amino acids: CASQGAPSYEQYF. The CDR3 DNA is TGTGCCAGCCAAGGAGCCCCCTCCTACGAGCAGTACTTC.

The chain uses TRBV28 and TRBJ2-3, with TRBD2 matching 11 bases. With V trimmed by 3 bases and J by 4 bases, 3 bases remained unmatched. The CDR3 is made up of 15 amino acids. Germline CDR1 reads MDHEN; CDR2 reads SYDVKM. The CDR3: CASSFLAGGPDTQYF. CDR3 in DNA: TGTGCCAGCAGTTTCCTAGCGGGAGGACCAGATACGCAGTATTTT.

Here the CDR3 DNA reads TGTGCCAGCAGCTTCACAGCGAACACTGAAGCTTTCTTT. Amino acid sequence: CASSFTANTEAFF. The chain is built from TRBV11-2 and TRBJ1-1; no clear D gene. The length of the CDR3 is 13 residues. Germline loops: CDR1 SGHAT, CDR2 FQNNGV. The V gene lost 3 bases and the J gene lost 1 base, with 6 bases spanning the gap.

J is TRBJ2-1 and V is TRBV7-9; TRBD2 agrees at 12 bases. CDR3 size: 18 residues. The germline gives CDR1 SEHNR, CDR2 FQNEAQ (reference sequence). V was pared by 0 bases and J by 3 bases, with 6 bases of the junction left unmatched. CDR3 loop: CASSLALAGGIRYNEQFF. CDR3 nucleotides: TGTGCCAGCAGCTTAGCGCTAGCGGGAGGGATTCGCTACAATGAGCAGTTCTTC.

This clone has only one observation. An end of the junction differs from the germline gene, which may be a read error. V is TRBV11-3 and J is TRBJ2-1; D is uncertain. The germline gives CDR1 SGHNT, CDR2 YENEEA. The CDR3 spans 12 residues. In nucleotides, the CDR3 is TGTGCCAGCAGCCACCCAGCTGGATCTTGGCTCTTC. Its protein product is CASSHPAGSWLF.

The J gene is TRBJ1-5, the V gene TRBV5-1; D might be TRBD1 (5 bases). This CDR3 comprises 13 residues. The germline CDR1 and CDR2 sequences are SGHRS and YFSETQ. Trimming pared 5 bases from V and 6 bases from J, leaving 12 bases between. The CDR3 region is CASSRQGGQPQHF. The DNA for the CDR3 is TGCGCCAGCAGTCGCCAGGGCGGTCAGCCCCAGCATTTT.

For this clone: One end of the junction is discordant with germline, which a read error may explain. The chain joins TRBV28 to TRBJ1-5; D is possibly TRBD1 (5 bases). This CDR3 is 13 amino acids long. CDR1 and CDR2 from the germline V gene are MDHEN and SYDVKM. CDR3: CASSLRLPGVYRF. In nucleotides, the CDR3 is TGTGCCAGCAGTTTAAGGCTGCCGGGGGTGTATCGCTTT.

This clone was recorded a few times. Distinct nucleotide sequences in the sample also encode this CDR3. The rearrangement uses TRBV9 and TRBJ2-1; tentatively, D is TRBD2 (5 bases). The CDR3 loop spans 13 amino acids. Germline CDR1 reads SGDLS; CDR2 reads YYNGEE. V was clipped by 0 bases and J by 6 bases, with 7 bases between them. The CDR3 sequence: CASSVGGSNEQFF. The CDR3 DNA is TGTGCCAGCAGCGTAGGCGGGTCCAATGAGCAGTTCTTC.

The sample holds a few counts of this clone. The V and J genes are TRBV25-1 and TRBJ1-3; D might be TRBD1 (6 bases). The V end lost 8 bases, the J end lost 0 bases, and 11 bases lay between the germline ends. The CDR3 length is 14 residues. Germline V gene lookup returns CDR1 MGHDK and CDR2 SYGVNS. The DNA of the CDR3 is TGTGCCAGCGGGGACAAGAGCTCTGGAAACACCATATATTTT. This sequence encodes CASGDKSSGNTIYF.

The CDR3 DNA sequence: TGTGCCAGCAGCGGAGCGGGTTTTCGTGGCTACACCTTC. It specifies CASSGAGFRGYTF. This chain uses TRBV7-8 with TRBJ1-2; D is uncertain. This CDR3 spans 13 amino acids. Trimming shortened V by 5 bases and J by 7 bases, and 14 bases separated the two germline ends. In germline, CDR1 is SGHVS, CDR2 FQNEAQ. The whole variable domain, remainder taken from reference TRBV7-8 and TRBJ1-2, is GAGVSQSPRYKVAKRGQDVALRCDPISGHVSLFWYQQALGQGPEFLTYFQNEAQLDKSGLPSDRFFAERPEGSVSTLKIQRTQQEDSAVYLCASSGAGFRGYTFGSGTRLTVV.

This chain uses TRBV5-1 with TRBJ2-5; D unresolved. From germline, CDR1 is SGHRS and CDR2 YFSETQ. CDR3 length: 13 residues. Trimming removed 0 bases at V and 0 bases at J, with 3 bases between. The CDR3 sequence is CASSLEYQETQYF. CDR3 sequence (DNA): TGCGCCAGCAGCTTGGAATACCAAGAGACCCAGTACTTC.